This TCR beta chain is drawn from a study of immune evolution from preneoplasia to lung adenocarcinoma (dated by TCRdb to about 2021). The study in broad terms: No AAH lesions showed HLA loss of heterozygosity, compared with about 7.2% of AIS, approximately 15% of MIA and 30% to 35% of ADC lesions. The study used immune gene expression, TCR sequencing and multiplex immunofluorescence to profile the immune contexture of lung adenocarcinoma precursors and invasive adenocarcinoma. Resected precursor lesions (AAH, AIS, MIA) and invasive adenocarcinomas were compared against paired morphologically normal lung tissue. The sample size was set by how many specimens were available, not by a prior power calculation. Whole exome sequencing and methylation data from the same cohort of nodules were integrated with the immune data. The overall cohort was made up of 53 patients with pulmonary nodules who had surgical resection. TCR sequencing data came from approximately 51 patients. The study reported that approximately 98 samples were used for TCR sequencing. POLYSOLVER was used to infer class I HLA alleles from exome data, and LOHHLA was used to detect allele-specific HLA loss. What the authors observed across the whole study: Because all patients were from Japan and China, applicability to Western populations was uncertain. Normal lung showed the highest clonality, whereas later-stage lesions appeared to have higher T cell density and diversity but lower clonality. KRAS-mutant nodules showed the highest T cell clonality compared with EGFR-mutant or double wild-type lesions. Findings were based on association rather than direct causation; larger cohorts with long-term follow-up and longitudinal biopsies were deemed needed. Normal lung had the highest top T cell clone frequencies, which appeared to decline progressively from AAH through AIS, MIA and invasive adenocarcinoma.

The patients had resection in Japan or China between 2014 and 2017. Two lung cancer pathologists independently reviewed H&E slides to confirm the histologic diagnosis of every case. To enrich premalignant or tumor cells for nucleic acid extraction, macro-dissection was performed after pathologic assessment. The AllPrep DNA/RNA FFPE Kit was used to isolate DNA from FFPE tissue. On this clone itself: The clone's antigen remains unknown. Within one base of it there is no much larger clone, and no base qualities were kept.

The immunoSEQ hsTCRbeta Kit was used to sequence TCR beta CDR3 regions from DNA. As for the original processing: TCR sequencing data were analysed with the ImmunoSEQ Analyzer. T cell clonality was defined as 1 minus Pielou's evenness, as computed on productive rearrangements. The inverse Simpson index, applied to productive templates, was used to measure T cell diversity. T cell density was defined as TCR beta template counts normalized to usable DNA, with usable DNA estimated by amplification and sequencing of housekeeping genes. TCR metrics were compared across histologic stages using two-sided Kruskal-Wallis tests. Held by TCRdb, this immuneACCESS table contains in-frame sequences only and omits some clones. Under half of the omission traces to an unresolved V gene where checked; the cause of the rest is unknown. Clonal size and the V and J genes are those of that table, whereas D and trimming came from the DNA. A total of several thousand clones appear in this sample, over 65% of them only once. The biggest ten clones account for 3.1% of the sample.

CDR1 and CDR2 are drawn from the germline V gene (reference sequence): LNHDA, SQIVND. The germline V end is reduced by 5 bases and the J end by 0 bases; junction bases left unmatched: 4. Measured from the cysteine to the phenylalanine, the CDR3 is 14 residues long. Solely the CDR3 DNA is kept, with 42 bases framed from the first base. The sequence joins TRBV19 to TRBJ2-7; the central 7 bases match TRBD1. Sequenced material: FFPE lung adenocarcinoma in situ tissue. The cell subset or site label here, explained by the study, means: preinvasive adenocarcinoma in situ (AIS). The sequence was obtained from a donor older than 65 with lung adenocarcinoma. The CDR3 is CASSAWDSSYEQYF. The DNA sequence is TGTGCCAGTAGTGCTTGGGACAGCTCCTACGAGCAGTACTTC.